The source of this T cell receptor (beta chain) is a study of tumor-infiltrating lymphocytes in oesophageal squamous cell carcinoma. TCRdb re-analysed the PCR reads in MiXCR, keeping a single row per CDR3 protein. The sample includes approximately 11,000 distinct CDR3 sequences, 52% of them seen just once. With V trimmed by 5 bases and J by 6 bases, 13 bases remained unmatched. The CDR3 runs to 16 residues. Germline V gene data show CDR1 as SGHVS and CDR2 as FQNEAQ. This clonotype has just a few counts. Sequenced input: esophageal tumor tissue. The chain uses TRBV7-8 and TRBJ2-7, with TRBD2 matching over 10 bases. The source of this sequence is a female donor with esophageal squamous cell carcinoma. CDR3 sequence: CASSALGLASRSEQYF. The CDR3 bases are TGTGCCAGCAGCGCCCTGGGACTAGCGAGTAGATCCGAGCAGTACTTC.